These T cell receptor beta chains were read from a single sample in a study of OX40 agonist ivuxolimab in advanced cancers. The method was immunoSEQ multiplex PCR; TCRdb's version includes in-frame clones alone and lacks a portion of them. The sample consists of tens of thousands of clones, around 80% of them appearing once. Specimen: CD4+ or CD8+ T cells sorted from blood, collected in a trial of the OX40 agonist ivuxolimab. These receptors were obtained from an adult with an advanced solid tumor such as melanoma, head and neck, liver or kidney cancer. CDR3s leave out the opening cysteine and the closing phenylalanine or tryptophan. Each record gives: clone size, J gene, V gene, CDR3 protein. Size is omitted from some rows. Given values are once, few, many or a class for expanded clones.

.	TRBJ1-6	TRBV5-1	ASRKLSSYNSPLH
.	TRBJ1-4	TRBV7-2	ASSLGVGGNGEKLF
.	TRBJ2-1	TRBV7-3	ASSKSAESYNEQF
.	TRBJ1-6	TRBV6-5	ASSYSWTSYNSPLH
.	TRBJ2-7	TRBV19	ASSMGYEQY
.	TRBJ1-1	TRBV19	ASSMPDGYEAF
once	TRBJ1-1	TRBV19	ASSPRDSRNTEAF
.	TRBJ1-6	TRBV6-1	ASSEAFGRGNSPLH
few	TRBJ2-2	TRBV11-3	ASSHGTGELF
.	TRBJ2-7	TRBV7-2	ASSPDGTGAYEQY
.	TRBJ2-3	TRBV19	ASSSDLRGGTDTQY
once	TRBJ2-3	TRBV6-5	ASSLERTSTDTQY
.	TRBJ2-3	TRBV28	ASRDDRMEFLDTQY
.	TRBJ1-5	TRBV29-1	SVGTGGEQPQH
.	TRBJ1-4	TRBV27	ASSGRADEKLF
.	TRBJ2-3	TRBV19	ASSTTRPDTQY
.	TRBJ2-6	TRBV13	ASSLGRFTGANVLT
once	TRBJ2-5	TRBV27	ASSLTGDNRGTQY
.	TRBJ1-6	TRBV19	ASSEGVMNSPLH
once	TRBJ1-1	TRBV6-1	ASSERGGNTEAF
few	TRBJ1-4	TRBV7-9	ASRQVTGEKLF
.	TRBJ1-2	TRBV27	ASSIRTGAVYGYT
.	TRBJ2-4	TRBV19	ASSIRRGQGIQY
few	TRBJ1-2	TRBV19	ASSIRGGTLNGYT
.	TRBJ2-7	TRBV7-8	ASSLDGGTSYEQY
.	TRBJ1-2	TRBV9	ASSKTTWDTNYGYT
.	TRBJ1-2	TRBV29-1	SAERGYGYT
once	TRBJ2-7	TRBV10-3	AISEGDTINEQY
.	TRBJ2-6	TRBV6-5	ASSPGGAGANVLT
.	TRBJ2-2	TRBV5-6	ASSSSWVNTGELF
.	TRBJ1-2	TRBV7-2	ASSLEFRRGDGYT
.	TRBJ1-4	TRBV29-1	SVEWPRTEKLF
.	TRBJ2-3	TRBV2	ASSAGQGVRNTQY
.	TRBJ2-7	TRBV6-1	ASRKTGGYEQY
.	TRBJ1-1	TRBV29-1	SVGQGADTEAF
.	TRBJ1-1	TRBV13	ASSLGTGITAEAF